A selection of T cell receptor beta chains follows, all from one sample in a study of blood T cell repertoires in COVID-19. Clones were read by immunoSEQ multiplex PCR, and TCRdb kept only the in-frame ones, dropping some. The table includes under 200,000 clones, roughly four fifths detected once. The sample comprised peripheral blood. The receptor set was obtained from a human donor in a cohort sampled during active COVID-19. The CDR3 runs from the conserved cysteine through the conserved F or W. Each record gives: J gene, clone size, V gene, CDR3 length, D gene, CDR3 DNA, CDR3 protein. D genes are given only for firm matches. The listing skips clone size in some rows; elsewhere it reads once, few, many or a size class.

j_call: TRBJ2-7; clone_size: -; v_call: TRBV2; cdr3_length: 14; d_call: TRBD1; cdr3_nt: TGTGCCAGCAGCCAACAGGGGACCCCCTACGAGCAGTACTTC; cdr3_aa: CASSQQGTPYEQYF
j_call: TRBJ2-2; clone_size: -; v_call: TRBV4-2; cdr3_length: 15; d_call: -; cdr3_nt: TGTGCCAGCAGCCAAGAATCGGTGCGAGGGGGGGAGCTGTTTTTT; cdr3_aa: CASSQESVRGGELFF
j_call: TRBJ1-2; clone_size: -; v_call: TRBV24-1; cdr3_length: 16; d_call: TRBD1; cdr3_nt: TGTGCCACCAGTGATTCTGACAGGGTCGGATTGTATGGCTACACCTTC; cdr3_aa: CATSDSDRVGLYGYTF
j_call: TRBJ1-5; clone_size: -; v_call: TRBV7-2; cdr3_length: 15; d_call: -; cdr3_nt: TGTGCCAGCAGCTTAAGTACGACTGACAATCAGCCCCAGCATTTT; cdr3_aa: CASSLSTTDNQPQHF
j_call: TRBJ2-3; clone_size: -; v_call: TRBV2; cdr3_length: 13; d_call: -; cdr3_nt: TGTGCCAGCAGTGAAGCGGCTACAGATACGCAGTATTTT; cdr3_aa: CASSEAATDTQYF
j_call: TRBJ2-5; clone_size: -; v_call: TRBV12-3/TRBV12-4; cdr3_length: 11; d_call: -; cdr3_nt: TGTGCCAGCAGCACTAAAGAGACCCAGTACTTC; cdr3_aa: CASSTKETQYF
j_call: TRBJ1-4; clone_size: -; v_call: TRBV6-2/TRBV6-3; cdr3_length: 13; d_call: TRBD1; cdr3_nt: TGTGCCAGCAGCAGACAGGGGGCGGAAAAACTGTTTTTT; cdr3_aa: CASSRQGAEKLFF
j_call: TRBJ2-5; clone_size: -; v_call: TRBV7-7; cdr3_length: 16; d_call: TRBD2; cdr3_nt: TGTGCTAGCAGCTTGGGGACTAGCGGGAGTTTAGAGACCCAGTACTTC; cdr3_aa: CASSLGTSGSLETQYF
j_call: TRBJ1-1; clone_size: -; v_call: TRBV18; cdr3_length: 17; d_call: -; cdr3_nt: TGTGCCAGCTCACCACCAGGGGCGAGGCATGGGAACACTGAAGCTTTCTTT; cdr3_aa: CASSPPGARHGNTEAFF
j_call: TRBJ2-3; clone_size: once; v_call: TRBV7-2; cdr3_length: 15; d_call: TRBD2; cdr3_nt: TGTGCCAGCAGATCGACTAGCGGGAGGACAGATACGCAGTATTTT; cdr3_aa: CASRSTSGRTDTQYF
j_call: TRBJ1-5; clone_size: -; v_call: TRBV28; cdr3_length: 15; d_call: TRBD1; cdr3_nt: TGTGCCAGCACTTTAACAGGGGCTCGAAATCAGCCCCAGCATTTT; cdr3_aa: CASTLTGARNQPQHF
j_call: TRBJ2-5; clone_size: -; v_call: TRBV5-1; cdr3_length: 14; d_call: TRBD1; cdr3_nt: TGCGCCAGCAGCTTTGAAGGACAGGGAGAGACCCAGTACTTC; cdr3_aa: CASSFEGQGETQYF
j_call: TRBJ1-4; clone_size: once; v_call: TRBV9; cdr3_length: 14; d_call: TRBD1; cdr3_nt: TGTGCCAGCAGCCCGCGACAGGGTTCAGAAAAACTGTTTTTT; cdr3_aa: CASSPRQGSEKLFF
j_call: TRBJ2-2; clone_size: -; v_call: TRBV5-8; cdr3_length: 15; d_call: TRBD1; cdr3_nt: TGTGCCAGCAAGGAGGGACAGGGATTTGCCGGGGAGCTGTTTTTT; cdr3_aa: CASKEGQGFAGELFF
j_call: TRBJ2-6; clone_size: -; v_call: TRBV5-1; cdr3_length: 18; d_call: TRBD1; cdr3_nt: TGCGCCAGCAGCTCCCCTGGACAGGTTAAGGGTGGGGCCAACGTCCTGACTTTC; cdr3_aa: CASSSPGQVKGGANVLTF
j_call: TRBJ1-2; clone_size: -; v_call: TRBV12-5; cdr3_length: 15; d_call: TRBD1; cdr3_nt: TGTGCTAGTGGCAACCCCCGGGACAGGGAAAATGGCTACACCTTC; cdr3_aa: CASGNPRDRENGYTF
j_call: TRBJ2-7; clone_size: -; v_call: TRBV6-2/TRBV6-3; cdr3_length: 17; d_call: TRBD2; cdr3_nt: TGTGCCAGCAGCCCAGTTCGGCGGACTAGCGGGAGTTACGAGCAGTACTTC; cdr3_aa: CASSPVRRTSGSYEQYF
j_call: TRBJ2-3; clone_size: once; v_call: TRBV11-1; cdr3_length: 12; d_call: -; cdr3_nt: TGTGCCAGCAGCTTTCGGGGAGATACGCAGTATTTT; cdr3_aa: CASSFRGDTQYF
j_call: TRBJ2-7; clone_size: once; v_call: TRBV6-5; cdr3_length: 11; d_call: -; cdr3_nt: TGTGCCAGCGGCGGTAGAGGGGAGCAGTACTTC; cdr3_aa: CASGGRGEQYF
j_call: TRBJ1-6; clone_size: -; v_call: TRBV7-2; cdr3_length: 16; d_call: TRBD1; cdr3_nt: TGTGCCAGCAGCCTTCGAGGACAGGCTAATAATTCACCCCTCCACTTT; cdr3_aa: CASSLRGQANNSPLHF
j_call: TRBJ1-5; clone_size: few; v_call: TRBV5-6; cdr3_length: 15; d_call: TRBD1; cdr3_nt: TGTGCCAGCAGCTACGGGACAGGGGTCAATCAGCCCCAGCATTTT; cdr3_aa: CASSYGTGVNQPQHF
j_call: TRBJ2-5; clone_size: -; v_call: TRBV5-1; cdr3_length: 14; d_call: TRBD2; cdr3_nt: TGCGCCAGCAGCTTAGCGGGAGGCGATGAGACCCAGTACTTC; cdr3_aa: CASSLAGGDETQYF
j_call: TRBJ2-7; clone_size: -; v_call: TRBV6-2/TRBV6-3; cdr3_length: 14; d_call: -; cdr3_nt: TGTGCCAGCAGTTACAACCCCAGGAACTACGAGCAGTACTTC; cdr3_aa: CASSYNPRNYEQYF
j_call: TRBJ1-2; clone_size: -; v_call: TRBV20-1; cdr3_length: 12; d_call: -; cdr3_nt: TGCAGTGCTAGTAAGGGGCTCTATGGCTACACCTTC; cdr3_aa: CSASKGLYGYTF
j_call: TRBJ1-6; clone_size: few; v_call: TRBV5-8; cdr3_length: 15; d_call: -; cdr3_nt: TGTGCCAGCAGCGAACCGACAGGCTTAAATTCACCCCTCCACTTT; cdr3_aa: CASSEPTGLNSPLHF
j_call: TRBJ1-5; clone_size: -; v_call: TRBV6-5; cdr3_length: 15; d_call: TRBD1; cdr3_nt: TGTGCCAGCAGTCCACAGGGGAGCGGCAATCAGCCCCAGCATTTT; cdr3_aa: CASSPQGSGNQPQHF
j_call: TRBJ1-2; clone_size: -; v_call: TRBV6-2/TRBV6-3; cdr3_length: 14; d_call: TRBD1; cdr3_nt: TGTGCCAGCAGTCCCCGGACAGGGCACTATGGCTACACCTTC; cdr3_aa: CASSPRTGHYGYTF
j_call: TRBJ1-1; clone_size: -; v_call: TRBV7-3; cdr3_length: 15; d_call: TRBD1; cdr3_nt: TGTGCCAGCAGCTTTGACAGGGGGTCATTGGGTGAAGCTTTCTTT; cdr3_aa: CASSFDRGSLGEAFF
j_call: TRBJ1-1; clone_size: -; v_call: TRBV7-3; cdr3_length: 15; d_call: -; cdr3_nt: TGTGCCAGCAGCCCCACGGGAAGGGGAGGCACTGAAGCTTTCTTT; cdr3_aa: CASSPTGRGGTEAFF
j_call: TRBJ2-7; clone_size: -; v_call: TRBV18; cdr3_length: 15; d_call: -; cdr3_nt: TGTGCCAGCTCACCCCCCGGGACACCGGGCTACGAGCAGTACTTC; cdr3_aa: CASSPPGTPGYEQYF
j_call: TRBJ1-1; clone_size: -; v_call: TRBV5-1; cdr3_length: 14; d_call: -; cdr3_nt: TGCGCCAGCAGCACTGGACAGCAGAACACTGAAGCTTTCTTT; cdr3_aa: CASSTGQQNTEAFF